Following are 5 T cell receptor beta chains from one sample sequenced in a study of vaccination and CD4 T cells after COVID-19. Treatment specified: roughly 11-day PBMC culture with coronavirus spike peptide pools or control peptides (ViraFEST assay). The Oncomine TCR Beta short-read assay was applied to DNA of cultured CD4+ T cells. TCRdb re-called the PCR reads with MiXCR, one entry per CDR3 protein. Of about 11,000 distinct CDR3 sequences in the sample, 70% were seen once. Their cognate antigens are unknown. Sample: CD4+ T cells from blood, cultured in vitro. These receptors were taken from a human donor who had recovered from COVID-19.

This clonotype showed up just a few times. The gene calls are TRBV7-2 and TRBJ2-1; the D gene is possibly TRBD2 (6 bases). V was cut by 1 base and J by 7 bases, with 14 bases left in between. Germline V gene lookup returns CDR1 SGHTA and CDR2 FQGNSA. CDR3 size: 15 residues. CDR3: CASSLGPGVGNEQFF. For the CDR3, the DNA is TGTGCCAGCAGCTTAGGGCCGGGAGTCGGGAATGAGCAGTTCTTC. The whole variable domain, filled in from reference TRBV7-2 and TRBJ2-1, reads GAGVSQSPSNKVTEKGKDVELRCDPISGHTALYWYRQSLGQGLEFLIYFQGNSAPDKSGLPSDRFSAERTGGSVSTLTIQRTQQEDSAVYLCASSLGPGVGNEQFFGPGTRLTVL.

J is TRBJ1-2 and V is TRBV4-2; tentatively, D is TRBD1 (5 bases). CDR1 is LGHNA and CDR2 is YNFKEQ in the germline V gene. The CDR3 sequence is 15 residues long. Trimming shortened V by 2 bases and J by 5 bases, and 15 bases separated the two germline ends. This CDR3 reads CASSQMGLLGYGYTF. CDR3 DNA sequence: TGTGCCAGCAGCCAAATGGGGCTTCTTGGTTATGGCTACACCTTC.

The V gene is TRBV10-3, the J gene TRBJ1-2; 8 positions agree with TRBD1. After removal of 6 bases from V and 4 bases from J, the junction contained 7 bases not matched to a gene. Per germline, CDR1 ENHRY and CDR2 SYGVKD. The CDR3 sequence is 14 residues long. The CDR3 loop reads CAIRTDRGGYGYTF. CDR3 bases: TGTGCCATCAGGACCGACAGGGGCGGCTATGGCTACACCTTC.

The CDR3 nucleotides read TGTGCCAGCAGCTCACAGATGACCAATTCACCCCTCCACTTT. Its protein product is CASSSQMTNSPLHF. This sequence joins TRBV7-6 and TRBJ1-6, with D unresolved. This CDR3 is built from 14 residues. Germline V gene sequence: CDR1 SGHVS, CDR2 FNYEAQ. Trimming removed 4 bases at V and 7 bases at J, with 11 bases between.

In this sample, this clonotype is medium-sized. V and J are TRBV20-1 and TRBJ2-5, with 14 bases aligning to TRBD2. Germline CDR1 DFQATT, CDR2 SNEGSKA (reference sequence). This CDR3 is 16 amino acids long. With 6 bases clipped from V and 5 bases from J, the junction kept 11 bases outside the gene matches. The CDR3, as DNA: TGCAGTGCCGCGAGACTAGCGGGAGGGTGGCAGGAGACCCAGTACTTC. Translation: CSAARLAGGWQETQYF.